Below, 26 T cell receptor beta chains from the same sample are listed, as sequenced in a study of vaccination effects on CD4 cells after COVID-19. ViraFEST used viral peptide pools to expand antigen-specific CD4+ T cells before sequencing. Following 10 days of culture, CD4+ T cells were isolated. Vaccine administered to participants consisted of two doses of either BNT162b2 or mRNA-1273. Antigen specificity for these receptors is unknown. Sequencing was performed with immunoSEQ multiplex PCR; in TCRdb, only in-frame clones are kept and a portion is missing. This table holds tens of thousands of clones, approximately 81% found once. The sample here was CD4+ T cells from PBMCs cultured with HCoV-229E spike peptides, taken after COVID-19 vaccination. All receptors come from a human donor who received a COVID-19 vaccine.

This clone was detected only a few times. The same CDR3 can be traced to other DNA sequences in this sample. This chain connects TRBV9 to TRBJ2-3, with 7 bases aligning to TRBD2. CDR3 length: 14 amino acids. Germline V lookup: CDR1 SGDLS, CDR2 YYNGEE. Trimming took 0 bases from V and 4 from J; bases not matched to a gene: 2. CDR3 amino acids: CASSVDLAADTQYF. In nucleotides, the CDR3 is TGTGCCAGCAGCGTAGATCTAGCGGCAGATACGCAGTATTTT.

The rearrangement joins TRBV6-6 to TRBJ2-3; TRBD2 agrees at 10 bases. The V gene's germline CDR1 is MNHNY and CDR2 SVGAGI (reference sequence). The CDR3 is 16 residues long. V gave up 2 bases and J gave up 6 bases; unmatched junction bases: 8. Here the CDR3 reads CASSYRASGGSDTQYF. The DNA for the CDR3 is TGTGCCAGCAGTTACCGGGCTAGCGGGGGATCGGATACGCAGTATTTT.

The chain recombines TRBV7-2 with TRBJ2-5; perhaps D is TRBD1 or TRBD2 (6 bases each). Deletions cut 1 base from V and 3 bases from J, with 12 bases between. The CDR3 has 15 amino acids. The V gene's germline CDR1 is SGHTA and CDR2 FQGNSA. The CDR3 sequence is CASSLGGGIKETQYF. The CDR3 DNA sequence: TGTGCCAGCAGCTTAGGAGGGGGGATCAAAGAGACCCAGTACTTC.

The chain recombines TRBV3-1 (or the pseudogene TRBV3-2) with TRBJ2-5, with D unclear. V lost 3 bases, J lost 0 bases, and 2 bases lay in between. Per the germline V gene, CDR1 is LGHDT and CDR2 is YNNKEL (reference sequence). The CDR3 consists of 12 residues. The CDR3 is CASSQNQETQYF. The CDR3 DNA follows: TGTGCCAGCAGCCAGAACCAAGAGACCCAGTACTTC.

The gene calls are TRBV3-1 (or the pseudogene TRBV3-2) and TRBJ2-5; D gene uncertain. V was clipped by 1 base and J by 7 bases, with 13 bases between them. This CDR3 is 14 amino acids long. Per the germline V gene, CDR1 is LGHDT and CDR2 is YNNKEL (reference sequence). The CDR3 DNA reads TGTGCCAGCAGCCAAGGTATTGGCATCGGGACCCAGTACTTC. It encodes CASSQGIGIGTQYF.

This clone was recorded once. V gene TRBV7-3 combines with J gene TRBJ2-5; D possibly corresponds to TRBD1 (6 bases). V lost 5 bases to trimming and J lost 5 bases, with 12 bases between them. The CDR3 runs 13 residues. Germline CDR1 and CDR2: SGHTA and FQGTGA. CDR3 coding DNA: TGTGCCAGCAGCCCGAACAGGGCTGAGACCCAGTACTTC. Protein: CASSPNRAETQYF.

CDR3 in amino acids: CASSLDSRKYQETQYF. In DNA form, the CDR3 reads TGTGCCAGCAGCTTAGATTCGCGGAAGTACCAAGAGACCCAGTACTTC. V usage is TRBV7-2 and J usage is TRBJ2-5; D is ambiguous. Germline V gene sequence: CDR1 SGHTA, CDR2 FQGNSA. Trimming took 1 base from V and 0 from J, leaving 12 bases between them. This CDR3 has 16 residues.

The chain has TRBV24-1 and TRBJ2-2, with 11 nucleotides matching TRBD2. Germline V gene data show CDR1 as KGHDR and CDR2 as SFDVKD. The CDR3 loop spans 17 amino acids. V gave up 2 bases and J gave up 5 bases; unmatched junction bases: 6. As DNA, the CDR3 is TGTGCCACCAGTGATTCAATAGCGGGGGGGAGTACCGGGGAGCTGTTTTTT. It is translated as CATSDSIAGGSTGELFF.

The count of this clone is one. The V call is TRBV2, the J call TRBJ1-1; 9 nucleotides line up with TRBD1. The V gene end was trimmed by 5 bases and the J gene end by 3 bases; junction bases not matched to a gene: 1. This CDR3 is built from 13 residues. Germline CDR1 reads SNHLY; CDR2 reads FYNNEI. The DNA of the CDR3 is TGTGCCAGCAGTCGACAGGGGGACACTGAAGCTTTCTTT. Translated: CASSRQGDTEAFF.

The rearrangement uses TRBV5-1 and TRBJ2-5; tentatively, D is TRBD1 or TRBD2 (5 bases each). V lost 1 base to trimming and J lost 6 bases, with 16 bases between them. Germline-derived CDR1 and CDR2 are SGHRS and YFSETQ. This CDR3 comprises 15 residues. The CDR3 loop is CASSLSLGEIKTQYF. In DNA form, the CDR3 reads TGCGCCAGCAGCTTGAGTCTGGGGGAGATTAAGACCCAGTACTTC.

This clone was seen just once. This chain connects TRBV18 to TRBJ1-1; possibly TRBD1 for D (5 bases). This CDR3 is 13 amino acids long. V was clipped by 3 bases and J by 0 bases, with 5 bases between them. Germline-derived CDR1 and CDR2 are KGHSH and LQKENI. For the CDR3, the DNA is TGTGCCAGCTCACCGACAGTGAACACTGAAGCTTTCTTT. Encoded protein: CASSPTVNTEAFF.

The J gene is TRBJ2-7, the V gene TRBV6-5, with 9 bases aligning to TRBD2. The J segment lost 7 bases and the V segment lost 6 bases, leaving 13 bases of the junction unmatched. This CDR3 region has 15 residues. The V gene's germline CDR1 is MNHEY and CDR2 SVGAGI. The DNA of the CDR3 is TGTGCCAGCAGCCCGAGAGCGGGGGGCTCCGGGGAGCAGTACGTC. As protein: CASSPRAGGSGEQYV.

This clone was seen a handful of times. The CDR3 coding sequence is TGTGCCAGCAGCTACCCGCTTTCGGGGGGCTACACCTTC. This gives the protein CASSYPLSGGYTF. The chain is built from TRBV7-2 and TRBJ1-2, with D unclear. Trimming pared 4 bases from V and 8 bases from J, leaving 14 bases between. CDR3 length: 13 amino acids. From germline, CDR1 is SGHTA and CDR2 FQGNSA.

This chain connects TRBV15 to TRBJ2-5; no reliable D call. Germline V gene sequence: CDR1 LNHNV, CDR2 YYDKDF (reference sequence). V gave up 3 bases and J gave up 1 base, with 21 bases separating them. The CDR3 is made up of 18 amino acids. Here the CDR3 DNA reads TGTGCCACCAGCAGTGAGAACGACCTACACCGCATCCAAGAGACCCAGTACTTC. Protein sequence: CATSSENDLHRIQETQYF.

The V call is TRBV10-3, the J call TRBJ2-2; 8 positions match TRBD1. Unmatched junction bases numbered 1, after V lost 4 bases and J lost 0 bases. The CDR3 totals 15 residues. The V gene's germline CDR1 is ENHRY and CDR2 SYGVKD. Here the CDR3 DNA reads TGTGCCATCAGTGGGGGACAGGCGAACACCGGGGAGCTGTTTTTT. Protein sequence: CAISGGQANTGELFF.

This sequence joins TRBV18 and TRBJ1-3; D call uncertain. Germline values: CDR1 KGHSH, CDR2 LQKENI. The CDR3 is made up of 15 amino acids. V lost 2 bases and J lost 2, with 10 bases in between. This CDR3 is CASSPNQEPGNTIYF. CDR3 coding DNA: TGTGCCAGCTCACCAAACCAGGAGCCTGGAAACACCATATATTTT. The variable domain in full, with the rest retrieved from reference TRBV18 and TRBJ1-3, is NAGVMQNPRHLVRRRGQEARLRCSPMKGHSHVYWYRQLPEEGLKFMVYLQKENIIDESGMPKERFSAEFPKEGPSILRIQQVVRGDSAAYFCASSPNQEPGNTIYFGEGSWLTVV.

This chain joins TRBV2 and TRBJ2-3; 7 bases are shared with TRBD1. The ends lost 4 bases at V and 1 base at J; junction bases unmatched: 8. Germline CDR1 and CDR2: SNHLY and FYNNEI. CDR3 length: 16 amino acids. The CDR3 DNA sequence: TGTGCCAGCAGTGTCCCACAGGGGAAGGGCACAGATACGCAGTATTTT. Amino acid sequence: CASSVPQGKGTDTQYF.

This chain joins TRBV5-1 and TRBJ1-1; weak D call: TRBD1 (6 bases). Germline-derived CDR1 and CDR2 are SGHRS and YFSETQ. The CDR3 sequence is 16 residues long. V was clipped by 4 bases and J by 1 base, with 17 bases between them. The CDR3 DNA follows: TGCGCCAGCAGCCCGCCGGCGCAGGGGCGGAACACTGAAGCTTTCTTT. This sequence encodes CASSPPAQGRNTEAFF.

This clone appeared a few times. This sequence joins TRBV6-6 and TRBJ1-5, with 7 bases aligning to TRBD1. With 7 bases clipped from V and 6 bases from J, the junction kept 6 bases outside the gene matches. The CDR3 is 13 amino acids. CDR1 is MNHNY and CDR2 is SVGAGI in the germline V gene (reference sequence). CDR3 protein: CASTGTGAQPQHF. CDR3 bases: TGTGCCAGCACCGGCACAGGGGCTCAGCCCCAGCATTTT.

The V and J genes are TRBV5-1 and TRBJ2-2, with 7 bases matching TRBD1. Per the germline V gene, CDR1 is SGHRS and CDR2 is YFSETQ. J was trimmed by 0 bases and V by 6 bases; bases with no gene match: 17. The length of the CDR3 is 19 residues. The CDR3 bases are TGCGCCAGCACCCCCCTTTCACTAGGGGGCTCGTCGAACACCGGGGAGCTGTTTTTT. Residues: CASTPLSLGGSSNTGELFF.

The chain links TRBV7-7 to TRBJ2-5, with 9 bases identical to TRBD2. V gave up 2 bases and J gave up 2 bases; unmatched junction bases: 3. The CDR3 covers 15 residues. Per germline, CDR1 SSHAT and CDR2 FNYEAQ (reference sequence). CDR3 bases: TGTGCCAGCAGCTTACTAGCGGGGATGCAAGAGACCCAGTACTTC. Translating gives CASSLLAGMQETQYF.

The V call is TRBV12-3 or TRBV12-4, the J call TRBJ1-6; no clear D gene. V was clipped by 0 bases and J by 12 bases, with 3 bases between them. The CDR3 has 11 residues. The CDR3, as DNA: TGTGCCAGCAGTTTAGCTGGACCCCTCCACTTT. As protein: CASSLAGPLHF.

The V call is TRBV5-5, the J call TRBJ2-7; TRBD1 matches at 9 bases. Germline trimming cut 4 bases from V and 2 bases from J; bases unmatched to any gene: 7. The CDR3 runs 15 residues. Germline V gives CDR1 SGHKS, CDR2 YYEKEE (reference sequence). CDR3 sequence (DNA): TGTGCCAGCAGCGGCCGGGACAGGGCCCCCTACGAGCAGTACGTC. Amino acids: CASSGRDRAPYEQYV.

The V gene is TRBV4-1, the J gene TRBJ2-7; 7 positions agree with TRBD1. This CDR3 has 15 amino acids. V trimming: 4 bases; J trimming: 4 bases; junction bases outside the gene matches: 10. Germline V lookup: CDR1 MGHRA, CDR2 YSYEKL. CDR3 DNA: TGCGCCAGCAGCCGGGAACGGACAGGAAATTACGAGCAGTACGTC. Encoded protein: CASSRERTGNYEQYV.

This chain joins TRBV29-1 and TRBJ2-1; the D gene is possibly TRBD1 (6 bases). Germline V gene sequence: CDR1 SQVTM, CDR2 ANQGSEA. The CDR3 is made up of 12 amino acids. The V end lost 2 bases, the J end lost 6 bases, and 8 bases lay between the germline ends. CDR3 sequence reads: CSVEKTGNEQFF. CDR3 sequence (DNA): TGCAGCGTTGAAAAGACAGGCAATGAGCAGTTCTTC.

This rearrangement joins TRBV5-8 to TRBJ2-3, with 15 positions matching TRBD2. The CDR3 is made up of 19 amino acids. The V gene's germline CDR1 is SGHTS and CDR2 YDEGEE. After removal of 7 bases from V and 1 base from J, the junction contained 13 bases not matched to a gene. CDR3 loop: CASPDGLAGGLGGTDTQYF. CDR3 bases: TGTGCCAGCCCCGACGGACTAGCGGGGGGGCTCGGCGGCACAGATACGCAGTATTTT. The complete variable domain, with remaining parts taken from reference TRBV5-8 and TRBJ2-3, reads EAGVTQSPTHLIKTRGQQATLRCSPISGHTSVYWYQQALGLGLQFLLWYDEGEERNRGNFPPRFSGRQFPNYSSELNVNALELEDSALYLCASPDGLAGGLGGTDTQYFGPGTRLTVL.